Given below is one TCR beta chain in context. In the study's own analysis: Using reference gene primer amplification, nucleated cell counts were estimated. Assay used: immunoSEQ multiplex PCR; TCRdb lists only in-frame clones, some missing. V, J and clone size are taken as reported in that table, and D and trimming were inferred from the DNA itself. This table has over 90,000 clones, roughly 87% appearing once. The data stem from a study of blood T cell repertoires in COVID-19. Looking at the study overall: Collection of acute and convalescent COVID-19 samples took place in the United States, Italy and Spain. The analysed material was cDNA or gDNA that came from T cells, B-cell-depleted T cells, or PBMCs.

Germline CDR1 and CDR2: SQVTM and ANQGSEA. The CDR3 runs 17 residues. Losses at the gene ends were 3 bases for V and 0 bases for J; bases not matched to a gene: 7. This receptor was obtained from a human donor in a cohort sampled during active COVID-19. The rearrangement uses TRBV29-1 and TRBJ2-6; TRBD1 matches 8 bases. The sample comprised peripheral blood. The CDR3 spells CSVDLRDRNSGANVLTF. CDR3 nucleotides: TGCAGCGTTGACCTCCGGGACAGGAACTCTGGGGCCAACGTCCTGACTTTC.